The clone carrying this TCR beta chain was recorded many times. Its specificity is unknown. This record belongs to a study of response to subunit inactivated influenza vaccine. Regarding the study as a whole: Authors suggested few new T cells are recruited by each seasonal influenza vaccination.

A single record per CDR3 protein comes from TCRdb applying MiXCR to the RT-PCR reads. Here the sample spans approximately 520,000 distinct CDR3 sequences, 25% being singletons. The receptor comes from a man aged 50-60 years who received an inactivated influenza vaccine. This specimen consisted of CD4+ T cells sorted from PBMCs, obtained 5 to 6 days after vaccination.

CDR3 in amino acids: CATSGNRVNEQFF. The DNA of the CDR3 is TGTGCCACCAGCGGGAACAGGGTCAATGAGCAGTTCTTC. The gene calls are TRBV15 and TRBJ2-1; possibly TRBD1 for D (6 bases). The germline gives CDR1 LNHNV, CDR2 YYDKDF (reference sequence). Trimming removed 5 bases at V and 6 bases at J, with 11 bases between. This CDR3 has 13 residues.